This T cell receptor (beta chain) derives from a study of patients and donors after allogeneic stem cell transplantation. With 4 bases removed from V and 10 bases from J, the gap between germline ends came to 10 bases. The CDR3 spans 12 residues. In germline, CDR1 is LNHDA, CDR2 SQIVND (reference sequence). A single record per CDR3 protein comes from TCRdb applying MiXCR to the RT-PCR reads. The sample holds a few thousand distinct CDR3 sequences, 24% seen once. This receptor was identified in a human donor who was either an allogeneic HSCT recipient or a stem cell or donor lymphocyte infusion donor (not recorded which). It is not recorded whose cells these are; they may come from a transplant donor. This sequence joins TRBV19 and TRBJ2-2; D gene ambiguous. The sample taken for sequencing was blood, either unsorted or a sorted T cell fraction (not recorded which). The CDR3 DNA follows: TGTGCCAGTAGTAGAACAAGGGTGGAGCTGTTTTTT. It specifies CASSRTRVELFF.